This TCR beta chain was sequenced in a study of blood T cell repertoires in COVID-19. Study summary: The United States, Italy and Spain were the sources of the acute and convalescent COVID-19 samples. The analysed material was cDNA or gDNA that came from T cells, B-cell-depleted T cells, or PBMCs.

The ends were cut back, 7 bases at V and 3 bases at J, with 13 bases in the middle. The CDR3 loop spans 13 amino acids. Germline V gene data show CDR1 as SEHNR and CDR2 as FQNEAQ (reference sequence). Clones were read by immunoSEQ multiplex PCR, and TCRdb kept only the in-frame ones, dropping some. Of about 98,000 clones in the sample, 86% were seen once. Specimen: peripheral blood. This sequence was found in a man in his fifties or sixties with acute or convalescent COVID-19. The chain couples TRBV7-9 to TRBJ2-7; perhaps TRBD1 as D (6 bases). In DNA form, the CDR3 reads TGTGCCAGCACCAGTCAGGGGCTCTACGAGCAGTACTTC. As protein: CASTSQGLYEQYF.